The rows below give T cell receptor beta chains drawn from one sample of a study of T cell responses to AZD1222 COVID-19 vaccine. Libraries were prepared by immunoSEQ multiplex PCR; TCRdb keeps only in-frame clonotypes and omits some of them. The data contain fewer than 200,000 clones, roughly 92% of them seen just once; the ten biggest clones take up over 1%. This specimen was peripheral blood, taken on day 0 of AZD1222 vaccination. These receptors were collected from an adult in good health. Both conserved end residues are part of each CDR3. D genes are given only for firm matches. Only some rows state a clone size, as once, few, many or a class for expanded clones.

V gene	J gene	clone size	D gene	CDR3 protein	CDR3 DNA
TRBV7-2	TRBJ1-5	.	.	CASGRQGNQPQHF	TGTGCCAGCGGACGACAGGGCAATCAGCCCCAGCATTTT
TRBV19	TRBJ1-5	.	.	CASTPLGGDRGQPQHF	TGTGCCAGTACTCCTCTTGGGGGGGATAGGGGTCAGCCCCAGCATTTT
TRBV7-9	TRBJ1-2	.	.	CASSLGQGTNGYTF	TGTGCCAGCAGCTTAGGCCAAGGGACAAATGGCTACACCTTC
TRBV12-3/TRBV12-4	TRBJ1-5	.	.	CASRPSFNQPQHF	TGTGCCAGCAGACCCAGTTTCAATCAGCCCCAGCATTTT
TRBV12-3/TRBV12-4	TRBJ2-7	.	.	CASSLAPWVQYF	TGTGCCAGCAGTTTAGCCCCCTGGGTGCAGTACTTC
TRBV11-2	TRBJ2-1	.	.	CASSLPFLSNNEQFF	TGTGCCAGCAGCTTGCCCTTTTTGAGTAACAATGAGCAGTTCTTC
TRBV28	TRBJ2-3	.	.	CASRHNLISTDTQYF	TGTGCCAGCAGACATAACCTGATCAGCACAGATACGCAGTATTTT
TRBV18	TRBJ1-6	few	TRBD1	CASSLGQGGSPLHF	TGTGCCAGCTCATTAGGACAGGGTGGTTCACCCCTCCACTTT
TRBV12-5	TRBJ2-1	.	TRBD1	CASGLRDSDYNEQFF	TGTGCTAGTGGTCTCCGGGACAGTGATTACAATGAGCAGTTCTTC
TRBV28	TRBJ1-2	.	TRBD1	CASSLDGQAGGYGYTF	TGTGCCAGCAGTTTGGACGGACAGGCCGGCGGCTATGGCTACACCTTC
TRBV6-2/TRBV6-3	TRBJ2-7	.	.	CASTPGGSLYEQYF	TGTGCCAGCACCCCCGGAGGCAGCCTCTACGAGCAGTACTTC